Each of the 6 T cell receptor beta chains below was sequenced from the same sample in a study of cytomegalovirus exposure and HLA in healthy donors. 60 Vbeta and 13 Jbeta primers were used in PCR. Measured with immunoSEQ multiplex PCR; TCRdb has only the in-frame clones, and not every one. The sample yields under 200,000 clones, around 80% seen once. Sequencing used PBMCs. Receptors originate from a man aged 35 to 55 in good health and CMV-seronegative.

The rearrangement uses TRBV28 and TRBJ2-5, with D maybe TRBD1 (5 bases). Germline CDR1 reads MDHEN; CDR2 reads SYDVKM. The V and J ends lost 5 bases and 4 bases respectively, with 14 bases between them. This CDR3 spans 14 amino acids. The CDR3 sequence is CASSTPQGSETQYF. CDR3 in DNA: TGTGCCAGCAGTACCCCCCAGGGTTCAGAGACCCAGTACTTC.

This chain joins TRBV7-2 and TRBJ2-5; 11 nucleotides line up with TRBD1. From germline, CDR1 is SGHTA and CDR2 FQGNSA. The CDR3 has 15 residues. J gave up 7 bases and V 0 bases, and 4 bases lay outside the gene matches. The CDR3 is CASSLAGQGVRTQYF. CDR3 DNA sequence: TGTGCCAGCAGCTTAGCGGGACAGGGGGTCCGGACCCAGTACTTC.

The V and J genes are TRBV15 and TRBJ2-2; 7 nucleotides align to TRBD1. The germline V gene encodes CDR1 LNHNV and CDR2 YYDKDF (reference sequence). The trim removed 0 bases at V and 6 bases at J, leaving 7 bases unmatched. The CDR3 spans 16 residues. The CDR3 sequence is CATSRDQGQRAGELFF. CDR3 nucleotides: TGTGCCACCAGCAGAGATCAGGGACAGAGAGCCGGGGAGCTGTTTTTT.

The V call is TRBV19, the J call TRBJ2-3, with 8 bases lining up with TRBD1. Germline V gene sequence: CDR1 LNHDA, CDR2 SQIVND (reference sequence). Trimming at V came to 5 bases and at J to 3 bases, leaving 4 bases not matched to a gene. The CDR3 is made up of 14 amino acids. For the CDR3, the DNA is TGTGCCAGTAGTCTCAGACAGGGGACAGATACGCAGTATTTT. This encodes CASSLRQGTDTQYF.

The J gene is TRBJ2-5, the V gene TRBV7-3, with TRBD1 matching 9 bases. Germline V gene data show CDR1 as SGHTA and CDR2 as FQGTGA. V gave up 8 bases and J gave up 4 bases; unmatched junction bases: 5. This CDR3 contains 13 residues. The CDR3 DNA is TGTGCCAGCGGAAGGGGACAGGGAGAGACCCAGTACTTC. Its protein is CASGRGQGETQYF.

The V gene is TRBV5-4, the J gene TRBJ1-2; D possibly corresponds to TRBD1 (5 bases). Germline lookup yields CDR1 SGHNT and CDR2 YYREEE (reference sequence). This CDR3 has 14 amino acids. The V end lost 0 bases, the J end lost 6 bases, and 12 bases lay between the germline ends. The CDR3 DNA reads TGTGCCAGCAGCTTGGAGCAGGGTGCTCATGGCTACACCTTC. Its translation: CASSLEQGAHGYTF.